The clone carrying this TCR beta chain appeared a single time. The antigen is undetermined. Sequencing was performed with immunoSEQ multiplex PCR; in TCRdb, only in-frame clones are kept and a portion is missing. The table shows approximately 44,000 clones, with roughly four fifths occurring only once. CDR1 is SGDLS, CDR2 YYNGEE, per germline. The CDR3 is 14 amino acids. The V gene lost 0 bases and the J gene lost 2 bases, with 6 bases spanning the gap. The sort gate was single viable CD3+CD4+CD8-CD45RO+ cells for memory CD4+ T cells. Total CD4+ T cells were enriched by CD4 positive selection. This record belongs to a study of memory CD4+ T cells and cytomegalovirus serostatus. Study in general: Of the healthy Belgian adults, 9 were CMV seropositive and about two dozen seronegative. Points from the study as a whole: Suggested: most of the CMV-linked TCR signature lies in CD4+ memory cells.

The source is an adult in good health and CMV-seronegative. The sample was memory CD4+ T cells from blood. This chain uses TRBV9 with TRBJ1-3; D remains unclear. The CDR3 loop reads CASSVGGTGNTIYF. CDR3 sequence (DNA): TGTGCCAGCAGCGTAGGAGGGACTGGAAACACCATATATTTT.